The present entry profiles one T cell receptor beta chain with its context. This record comes from a study of blood T cell repertoires in COVID-19. Study-wide background: T cells, B-cell-depleted T cells, or PBMCs supplied cDNA or gDNA.

With 1 base clipped from V and 4 bases from J, the junction kept 4 bases outside the gene matches. Germline V gives CDR1 SGHAT, CDR2 FQNNGV. The CDR3 has 15 amino acids. The method was immunoSEQ multiplex PCR; TCRdb's version includes in-frame clones alone and lacks a portion of them. The table has 150,000 to 200,000 clones, about 81% seen once. The receptor comes from a human donor in a cohort sampled during active COVID-19. The specimen sequenced was peripheral blood. The V gene is TRBV11-2, the J gene TRBJ1-5, with 7 positions matching TRBD1. CDR3 sequence: CASSLGGTANQPQHF. CDR3 DNA: TGTGCCAGCAGCTTAGGGGGGACAGCAAATCAGCCCCAGCATTTT.